This TCR beta chain stems from a study of Graves' ophthalmopathy and Graves' hyperthyroidism. Study overall: The authors collected peripheral blood at initial diagnosis, before any treatment.

This clonotype was found many times. Moderately to severely active ophthalmopathy under 3 months, CAS at least 3, NOSPECS at least 4. Trimming took 3 bases from V and 0 from J; bases not matched to a gene: 8. Germline V gene lookup returns CDR1 SGHTA and CDR2 FQGTGA. The CDR3 spans 16 residues. Amplifying from RNA transcripts, the study obtained TCR beta CDR3 regions. An initial RT-PCR round employing HTBI primers preceded a second-round multiplex PCR. TCRdb independently ran MiXCR on the multiplex PCR reads; one entry per CDR3 protein. The table lists over 150,000 distinct CDR3 sequences, less than 45% of them singletons, with approximately 5.5% in the top ten.

This chain links TRBV7-3 with TRBJ2-7, with 7 bases matching TRBD1. Sequencing used peripheral blood. The sequence came from a woman aged 40 to 50 with Graves' ophthalmopathy. The CDR3 DNA is TGTGCCAGCAGCTTGTCGACCGGGACAGACTCCTACGAGCAGTACTTC. This sequence encodes CASSLSTGTDSYEQYF.